This TCR beta chain is drawn from a study of OX40 agonist ivuxolimab in advanced cancers. Whole-study results and caveats: Within 6 weeks, CD4+ and CD8+ blood T cells expanded clonally at 0.1 to 3.0 mg/kg.

The assay was immunoSEQ multiplex PCR, and TCRdb's table has in-frame clones only and misses some. The sample includes under 80,000 clones, around 90% of them seen just once. Trimming pared 0 bases from V and 3 bases from J, leaving 6 bases between. The CDR3 covers 13 residues. CDR1 SGDLS and CDR2 YYNGEE come from the germline V gene. A remark on this clone: Its antigen remains unknown.

This receptor was taken from an adult with an advanced solid tumor such as melanoma, head and neck, liver or kidney cancer. The chain employs TRBV9 and TRBJ2-5; TRBD2 might be the D (6 bases). This specimen was CD4+ or CD8+ T cells sorted from blood, taken in a trial of the OX40 agonist ivuxolimab. The DNA for the CDR3 is TGTGCCAGCAGCGTAGGACTAGAAGAGACCCAGTACTTC. Encoded protein: CASSVGLEETQYF.